One T cell receptor (beta chain) is described in this entry. This entry comes from a study of blood T cell repertoires in COVID-19. Turning to the study itself: There were acute and convalescent COVID-19 samples, and they came from the United States, Italy and Spain. PBMCs, B-cell-depleted T cells, or T cells were the source of the cDNA or gDNA that made up the material.

Germline assignment: CDR1 LNHDA and CDR2 SQIVND (reference sequence). The CDR3 is 13 amino acids. Trimming cost V 5 bases and J 6 bases; bases outside gene matches: 6. Profiling relied on immunoSEQ multiplex PCR, and the TCRdb table lists in-frame clones only, not all of them. Among about 43,000 clones listed, 80% to 90% were seen once. V gene TRBV19 combines with J gene TRBJ1-1; 7 positions agree with TRBD1. The TCR comes from a man between 60 and 70 years old with active COVID-19. Sequencing used peripheral blood. CDR3 sequence reads: CASSPTGVAEAFF. The CDR3 region has the DNA TGTGCCAGTAGTCCCACAGGGGTGGCTGAAGCTTTCTTT.